The 18 T cell receptor beta chains given below trace back to one sample, sequenced in a study of blood T cell repertoires in COVID-19. Some clones are missing from TCRdb's copy, which holds only in-frame ones; the method was immunoSEQ multiplex PCR. The sample has about 210,000 clones, less than 90% seen once; the top ten hold 10% to 13%. What was sequenced was peripheral blood. These receptors came from a woman over 75 with COVID-19, enrolled during active disease.

The J gene is TRBJ1-4, the V gene TRBV5-4; D is possibly TRBD1 (6 bases). V dropped 0 bases and J dropped 7 bases, with 13 bases sitting between them. The CDR3 is 15 amino acids. From germline, CDR1 is SGHNT and CDR2 YYREEE (reference sequence). CDR3 sequence (DNA): TGTGCCAGCAGCTTGGGTGGCAGGGGCAGTGAAAAACTGTTTTTT. Amino acids: CASSLGGRGSEKLFF.

This clone occurred once. The chain couples TRBV3-1 (or the pseudogene TRBV3-2) to TRBJ1-1, with 7 nucleotides matching TRBD1. Germline V gene data show CDR1 as LGHDT and CDR2 as YNNKEL (reference sequence). CDR3 length equals 17 residues. After removal of 2 bases from V and 3 bases from J, the junction contained 12 bases not matched to a gene. In DNA form, the CDR3 reads TGTGCCAGCAGCCAAAGGCGAACTTCAACAGGGGACACTGAAGCTTTCTTT. Its protein is CASSQRRTSTGDTEAFF.

This clone was counted only a few times. Other nucleotide sequences from this sample produce the same CDR3. The chain has TRBV6-6 and TRBJ1-1; D ambiguous. Looked up from germline, CDR1 is MNHNY and CDR2 is SVGAGI (reference sequence). CDR3 length equals 14 residues. V was trimmed by 0 bases and J by 0 bases, leaving 5 bases between them. CDR3 protein: CASSYSEVNTEAFF. CDR3 bases: TGTGCCAGCAGTTACTCGGAGGTGAACACTGAAGCTTTCTTT.

The V call is TRBV10-2, the J call TRBJ2-5; 9 bases map to TRBD2. Germline V gives CDR1 WSHSY, CDR2 SAAADI. This CDR3 has 12 residues. V lost 8 bases to trimming and J lost 4 bases; unmatched junction nucleotides: 2. CDR3 bases: TGCGCCAGCCTTAGCGGGAGAGAGACCCAGTACTTC. Its translation is CASLSGRETQYF.

The V and J genes are TRBV6-5 and TRBJ2-5; possible D gene TRBD2, 6 bases. The CDR3 is 11 amino acids. V was trimmed by 8 bases and J by 5 bases, leaving 9 bases between them. Germline-derived CDR1 and CDR2 are MNHEY and SVGAGI. CDR3 in DNA: TGTGCCAGCGGGGGGAGGGAGACCCAGTACTTC. As protein: CASGGRETQYF.

This chain joins TRBV5-4 and TRBJ2-5; 9 positions agree with TRBD2. The CDR3 has 17 amino acids. The J segment lost 2 bases and the V segment lost 0 bases, leaving 8 bases of the junction unmatched. Germline-derived CDR1 and CDR2 are SGHNT and YYREEE (reference sequence). The CDR3 DNA is TGTGCCAGCAGCTTGGTTGAGCGGGGGGCCGGGCAAGAGACCCAGTACTTC. Its translation: CASSLVERGAGQETQYF.

This clone was seen only once. The V gene is TRBV6-5, the J gene TRBJ1-5; maybe TRBD1 (6 bases). The V gene lost 6 bases and the J gene lost 3 bases, with 12 bases spanning the gap. Looked up from germline, CDR1 is MNHEY and CDR2 is SVGAGI. The CDR3 length is 14 residues. The CDR3 region has the DNA TGTGCCAGCAGGAATACAGGGAACAATCAGCCCCAGCATTTT. It specifies CASRNTGNNQPQHF.

This chain uses TRBV20-1 with TRBJ2-2; no clear D gene. The V end was cut by 8 bases, the J end by 4 bases, with 8 bases between. Germline V CDR1 and CDR2: DFQATT, SNEGSKA (reference sequence). The CDR3 has 11 amino acids. The DNA for the CDR3 is TGCAGTTCCTCTCGCACCGGGGAGCTGTTTTTT. As protein: CSSSRTGELFF.

The chain uses TRBV5-8 and TRBJ1-2; D call uncertain. The CDR3 runs 13 residues. CDR1 is SGHTS and CDR2 is YDEGEE in the germline V gene. With 4 bases removed from V and 3 bases from J, the gap between germline ends came to 10 bases. CDR3 loop: CASSADFYYGYTF. In DNA form, the CDR3 reads TGTGCCAGCAGCGCGGACTTTTACTATGGCTACACCTTC. Based on the CDR3 plus reference TRBV5-8 and TRBJ1-2, the full variable domain is EAGVTQSPTHLIKTRGQQATLRCSPISGHTSVYWYQQALGLGLQFLLWYDEGEERNRGNFPPRFSGRQFPNYSSELNVNALELEDSALYLCASSADFYYGYTFGSGTRLTVV.

The chain combines TRBV6-2 or TRBV6-3 with TRBJ2-7; 7 bases fit TRBD2. The ends lost 2 bases at V and 0 bases at J; junction bases unmatched: 19. This CDR3 region has 20 residues. Germline values: CDR1 MNHEY, CDR2 SVGEGT. CDR3 in amino acids: CASSYKPVGGVGPSSYEQYV. DNA for the CDR3: TGTGCCAGCAGTTACAAGCCGGTTGGGGGGGTAGGACCGAGCTCCTACGAGCAGTACGTC.

V and J are TRBV18 and TRBJ2-7, with 7 nucleotides matching TRBD1. Looked up from germline, CDR1 is KGHSH and CDR2 is LQKENI. The length of the CDR3 is 13 residues. The V gene end was trimmed by 3 bases and the J gene end by 6 bases; junction bases not matched to a gene: 5. CDR3 protein: CASSPRGLGEQYV. The DNA for the CDR3 is TGTGCCAGCTCACCTAGGGGGCTGGGCGAGCAGTACGTC.

J is TRBJ1-6 and V is TRBV6-5, with D unresolved. The CDR3 contains 15 residues. The V and J ends lost 5 bases and 7 bases respectively, with 15 bases between them. Germline V gene data show CDR1 as MNHEY and CDR2 as SVGAGI. CDR3 DNA sequence: TGTGCCAGCAGTACAGCTGGGAGGGAAAATTCACCCCTCCACTTT. This encodes CASSTAGRENSPLHF.

The chain joins TRBV5-1 to TRBJ1-1; TRBD1 is a possible D gene (5 bases). This CDR3 is 13 amino acids long. V lost 3 bases to trimming and J lost 1 base, with 7 bases between them. CDR1 and CDR2 (germline): SGHRS, YFSETQ. The CDR3 loop is CASSSGENTEAFF. In DNA, the CDR3 is TGCGCCAGCAGCTCGGGGGAGAACACTGAAGCTTTCTTT.

V and J are TRBV27 and TRBJ1-5; possibly TRBD1 for D (6 bases). The CDR3 loop spans 19 amino acids. Germline V gives CDR1 MNHEY, CDR2 SMNVEV (reference sequence). V was shortened by 6 bases and J by 0 bases, with 24 bases between the two germline ends. This CDR3 is CASSLAVLDRTYSNQPQHF. The CDR3 DNA is TGTGCCAGCAGCCTAGCAGTCCTGGACAGAACATATAGCAATCAGCCCCAGCATTTT.

This rearrangement joins TRBV7-2 to TRBJ2-5; 9 bases are a match to TRBD1. The V gene's germline CDR1 is SGHTA and CDR2 FQGNSA. V was pared by 5 bases and J by 5 bases, with 6 bases of the junction left unmatched. This CDR3 comprises 14 residues. CDR3 sequence (DNA): TGTGCCAGCAGCGAACAGGGGGCTCGGGAGACCCAGTACTTC. This codes for CASSEQGARETQYF.

The J gene is TRBJ1-5, the V gene TRBV29-1; D gene uncertain. This CDR3 comprises 13 residues. V lost 3 bases and J lost 4, with 10 bases in between. CDR1 and CDR2 from the germline V gene are SQVTM and ANQGSEA. The CDR3 nucleotides read TGCAGCGTTGAGGTACAGCCAAATCAGCCCCAGCATTTT. Amino acid sequence: CSVEVQPNQPQHF.

The J gene is TRBJ2-3, the V gene TRBV2; D may be TRBD1 (6 bases). Germline V CDR1 and CDR2: SNHLY, FYNNEI. V gave up 6 bases and J gave up 5 bases, with 9 bases separating them. The CDR3 consists of 12 residues. The CDR3 DNA is TGTGCCAGCAGGTTACAGGGAGATACGCAGTATTTT. Amino acids: CASRLQGDTQYF.

This chain connects TRBV30 to TRBJ2-3; D perhaps matches TRBD1 (6 bases). CDR3 length: 14 amino acids. Trimming left V 6 bases short and J 4 bases short, with 17 bases between. Germline V gene sequence: CDR1 GTSNPN, CDR2 SVGIG (reference sequence). The CDR3 region is CACRDTNRADTQYF. The CDR3 coding sequence is TGTGCCTGCCGGGACACCAACCGGGCAGATACGCAGTATTTT.